This T cell receptor (beta chain) was sequenced during a study of CD8+CD57+ T cells in acquired aplastic anemia. Profiles of TCR beta VDJ and CDR3 were generated from a genomic DNA template. Each CDR3 protein gets one entry after TCRdb re-called the reads with MiXCR. The sample holds some 120,000 distinct CDR3 sequences; approximately 36% are singletons and the top ten take 2.6%. This clonotype was recorded at least ten times. The germline CDR1 and CDR2 sequences are KGHDR and SFDVKD. There are 15 residues in the CDR3. The V gene end was trimmed by 4 bases and the J gene end by 4 bases; junction bases not matched to a gene: 7. Patients picked for sequencing had shown CD8+CD57+ cell expansion detected by flow cytometry.

Sequencing was performed on sorted CD4+, CD8+, or CD8+CD57+ T cells (not recorded which) from PBMCs. The chain carries TRBV24-1 and TRBJ1-2; 8 bases match TRBD1. The clonotype comes from a human donor with aplastic anemia. CDR3 loop: CATSESRGPTYGYTF. CDR3 coding DNA: TGTGCCACCAGTGAGTCCAGGGGGCCGACCTATGGCTACACCTTC.